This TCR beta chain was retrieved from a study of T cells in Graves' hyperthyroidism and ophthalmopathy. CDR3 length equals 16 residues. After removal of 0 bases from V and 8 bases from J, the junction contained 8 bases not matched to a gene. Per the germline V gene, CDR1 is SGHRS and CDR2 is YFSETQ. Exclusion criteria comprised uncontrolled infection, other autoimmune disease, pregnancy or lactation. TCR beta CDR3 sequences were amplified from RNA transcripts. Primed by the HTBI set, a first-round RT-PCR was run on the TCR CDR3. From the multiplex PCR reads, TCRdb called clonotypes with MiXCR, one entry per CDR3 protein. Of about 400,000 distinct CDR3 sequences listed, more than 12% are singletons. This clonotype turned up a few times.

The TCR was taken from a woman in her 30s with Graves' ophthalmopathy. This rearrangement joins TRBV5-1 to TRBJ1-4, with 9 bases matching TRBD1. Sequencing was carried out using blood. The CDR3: CASSLVGNRGREKLFF. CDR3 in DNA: TGCGCCAGCAGCTTGGTGGGAAACAGGGGGCGAGAAAAACTGTTTTTT. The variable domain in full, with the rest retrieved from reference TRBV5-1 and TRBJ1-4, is KAGVTQTPRYLIKTRGQQVTLSCSPISGHRSVSWYQQTPGQGLQFLFEYFSETQRNKGNFPGRFSGRQFSNSRSEMNVSTLELGDSALYLCASSLVGNRGREKLFFGSGTQLSVL.